This is a list of T cell receptor beta chains from one sample in a study of T cells of healthy individuals. TCRdb independently ran MiXCR on the 5' RACE reads; one entry per CDR3 protein. The data hold about 53,000 distinct CDR3 sequences, with approximately 15% observed a single time. The receptor source for this set is a human donor in good health. CDR3s include the opening cysteine and the closing phenylalanine or tryptophan. D genes are given only for firm matches. Rows may omit the clone size; those that give it use once, few, many or a size class.

d_call | cdr3_length | j_call | v_call | clone_size | cdr3_nt | cdr3_aa
NA | 18 | TRBJ2-3 | TRBV4-3 | many | TGCGCCAGCAGCCAAGTAGGGGGACACCCGACTCGCACAGATACGCAGTATTTT | CASSQVGGHPTRTDTQYF
TRBD2 | 19 | TRBJ2-3 | TRBV7-9 | few | TGTGCCAGCAGCAAACCCCGGGACTACCTTCTATCTAGCACAGATACGCAGTATTTT | CASSKPRDYLLSSTDTQYF
NA | 14 | TRBJ2-5 | TRBV30 | few | TGTGCCTGGAGTGTAGGTTCACGGGTCAAGACCCAGTACTTC | CAWSVGSRVKTQYF
NA | 17 | TRBJ2-5 | TRBV5-4 | few | TGTGCCAGCAGCTTCCGTGGTCAGGCAGGGGGAGGAGAGACCCAGTACTTC | CASSFRGQAGGGETQYF
NA | 14 | TRBJ2-7 | TRBV6-2/TRBV6-3 | many | TGTGCCAGCAGCCCAGGTGGATCGAGGTACGAGCAGTACTTC | CASSPGGSRYEQYF
NA | 13 | TRBJ1-6 | TRBV29-1 | few | TGCAGCGTTAAAAGCTCCTATAATTCACCCCTCCACTTT | CSVKSSYNSPLHF
NA | 14 | TRBJ2-3 | TRBV20-1 | NA | TGCAGTGCTAGAGACTGGCAAAGCACAGATACGCAGTATTTT | CSARDWQSTDTQYF
NA | 15 | TRBJ2-5 | TRBV3-1 | many | TGTGCCAGCAGCCACCAGATAGCGGCCCAAGAGACCCAGTACTTC | CASSHQIAAQETQYF
TRBD1 | 12 | TRBJ1-3 | TRBV30 | many | TGTGCCTGGAGTGTACAGGGGCACACCATATATTTT | CAWSVQGHTIYF
TRBD1 | 13 | TRBJ2-2 | TRBV10-3 | NA | TGTGCCACACAGGGGTTGGACACCGGGGAGCTGTTTTTT | CATQGLDTGELFF
NA | 14 | TRBJ2-5 | TRBV20-1 | NA | TGCAGTGCTACAGAAAATCCGGGTATGGAGACCCAGTACTTC | CSATENPGMETQYF